Sequencing of this T cell receptor (beta chain) was carried out in a study of T cell responses to AZD1222 COVID-19 vaccine. This clone appeared once. As yet, its antigen is unknown. Germline V CDR1 and CDR2: LNHDA, SQIVND (reference sequence). V was clipped by 6 bases and J by 2 bases; unmatched bases: 6. The CDR3 runs to 14 residues. Sequencing was performed with immunoSEQ multiplex PCR; in TCRdb, only in-frame clones are kept and a portion is missing. The table lists roughly 150,000 clones, 90% of them singletons. Study-wide findings and caveats: At baseline, seropositivity was found in only a handful of AZD1222 recipients. Recipients of two AZD1222 doses showed rising Spike-specific TCR breadth and depth.

The V and J genes are TRBV19 and TRBJ2-7; 8 bases are shared with TRBD2. The sequencing used peripheral blood, collected on day 0 of AZD1222 vaccination. The sequence derives from an adult in good health. For the CDR3, the DNA is TGTGCCAGTAGCCCTAGCGGGTGGCCCTACGAGCAGTACTTC. Amino acids: CASSPSGWPYEQYF.